A single sample gave rise to the 16 T cell receptor beta chains below, sequenced in a study of CD8 T cells in ankylosing spondylitis. Points from the study as a whole: Ankylosing spondylitis blood appeared to carry a characteristic TCR beta motif of several highly homologous variants.

These receptors' antigens are unknown. TCRdb itself ran the 5' RACE reads through MiXCR, one entry per CDR3 protein. This sample has 500,000 or so distinct CDR3 sequences, with under 5.5% found just once. The material sequenced was blood, either unsorted or a sorted T cell fraction (not recorded which). The receptors were gathered from a male donor with ankylosing spondylitis.

This clonotype has ten or more counts. The chain has TRBV5-1 and TRBJ1-3; maybe TRBD1 (5 bases). V lost 2 bases and J 4 bases, leaving 10 bases between the germline ends. This CDR3 comprises 14 residues. In germline, CDR1 is SGHRS, CDR2 YFSETQ. In nucleotides, the CDR3 is TGCGCCAGCAGCTTCGAGGGGTTCGGAAACACCATATATTTT. Encoded protein: CASSFEGFGNTIYF.

This clonotype was counted ten times or more. The V call is TRBV7-2, the J call TRBJ2-3, with 10 bases lining up with TRBD2. Trimming cost V 6 bases and J 2 bases; bases outside gene matches: 11. The CDR3 consists of 17 residues. Germline values: CDR1 SGHTA, CDR2 FQGNSA. The CDR3 region has the DNA TGTGCCAGCAGGGGGGAAGTAGCGGGGGGCCCCACAGATACGCAGTATTTT. It codes for CASRGEVAGGPTDTQYF.

This clonotype has ten or more counts. This chain joins TRBV28 and TRBJ2-1; the D gene could be TRBD1 or TRBD2 (5 bases each). Trimming pared 7 bases from V and 0 bases from J, leaving 13 bases between. CDR1 MDHEN and CDR2 SYDVKM come from the germline V gene. The CDR3 has 15 amino acids. In DNA, the CDR3 is TGTGCCAGCACCACCCGTGGGACCTCCTACAATGAGCAGTTCTTC. Its protein product is CASTTRGTSYNEQFF.

This clonotype was observed at least ten times. The V gene is TRBV4-3, the J gene TRBJ2-6; D is ambiguous. The V and J ends lost 4 bases and 7 bases respectively, with 11 bases between them. The CDR3 covers 14 residues. Germline-derived CDR1 and CDR2 are LGHNA and YSLEER. CDR3 protein: CASSPSLVANVLTF. For the CDR3, the DNA is TGCGCCAGCAGCCCTAGTCTGGTAGCCAACGTCCTGACTTTC.

A note on this clonotype: A single base separates this from a much larger clone, so it may be a read error. This chain uses TRBV6-2 or TRBV6-3 with TRBJ1-2, with D uncertain. This CDR3 region has 13 residues. Germline V gene lookup returns CDR1 MNHEY and CDR2 SVGEGT. CDR3 sequence reads: CARSYSIWVGYTF. CDR3 DNA sequence: TGTGCCAGAAGTTACTCGATATGGGTTGGCTACACCTTC.

This clonotype came up many times. The chain couples TRBV20-1 to TRBJ2-7; D is ambiguous. The CDR3 contains 15 residues. V lost 0 bases and J lost 0, with 12 bases in between. From germline, CDR1 is DFQATT and CDR2 SNEGSKA (reference sequence). CDR3 residues: CSARDPSTGSYEQYF. DNA of the CDR3: TGCAGTGCTAGAGATCCCAGTACCGGCTCCTACGAGCAGTACTTC.

There are many counts of this clonotype. The V and J genes are TRBV5-5 and TRBJ1-5, with a possible D match to TRBD1 (6 bases). The CDR3 runs 15 residues. V gave up 2 bases and J gave up 7 bases, with 16 bases separating them. Germline lookup yields CDR1 SGHKS and CDR2 YYEKEE (reference sequence). The CDR3 DNA reads as TGTGCCAGCAGCTTAGGGGGGGCAGAAGGGCAGCCCCAGCATTTT. Protein product: CASSLGGAEGQPQHF.

This clonotype was detected only a few times. The gene calls are TRBV12-3 or TRBV12-4 and TRBJ2-5, with 9 bases aligning to TRBD1. V lost 3 bases and J lost 3; bases outside the gene matches: 2. The CDR3 loop spans 14 amino acids. CDR3 amino acids: CASSFRDREETQYF. CDR3 coding DNA: TGTGCCAGCAGTTTCAGGGACAGGGAAGAGACCCAGTACTTC.

The sample holds many counts of this clonotype. This chain links TRBV6-5 with TRBJ1-4, with D possibly being TRBD1 (5 bases). The length of the CDR3 is 15 residues. The germline V gene has CDR1 MNHEY and CDR2 SVGAGI. V lost 0 bases to trimming and J lost 2 bases, with 7 bases between them. In DNA form, the CDR3 reads TGTGCCAGCAGTTACTCGGGACTGACTAATGAAAAACTGTTTTTT. Amino acid sequence: CASSYSGLTNEKLFF.

This clonotype was observed at least ten times. The rearrangement uses TRBV20-1 and TRBJ2-3, with no clear D. The CDR3 loop spans 13 amino acids. CDR1 DFQATT and CDR2 SNEGSKA come from the germline V gene (reference sequence). V gave up 1 base and J gave up 0 bases, with 5 bases separating them. The CDR3 region is CSARGESTDTQYF. The DNA of the CDR3 is TGCAGTGCTAGAGGCGAAAGCACAGATACGCAGTATTTT.

Ten or more counts support this clonotype. This chain connects TRBV3-1 to TRBJ1-2; possibly TRBD1 for D (5 bases). The CDR3 is 16 amino acids. Germline-derived CDR1 and CDR2 are LGHDT and YNNKEL (reference sequence). The germline V and J ends were trimmed by 1 base and 7 bases, with 19 bases remaining between them. CDR3 nucleotides: TGTGCCAGCAGCCAAGTACTGGGCAGGGCGAGTTTTGGCTACACCTTC. This translates into CASSQVLGRASFGYTF.

This clonotype was seen at least ten times. The rearrangement links TRBV20-1 to TRBJ1-1; D gene uncertain. V was shortened by 3 bases and J by 0 bases, with 5 bases between the two germline ends. CDR3 size: 12 residues. Germline CDR1 DFQATT, CDR2 SNEGSKA (reference sequence). This CDR3 is CSARRMNTEAFF. In nucleotides, the CDR3 is TGCAGTGCTAGGAGGATGAACACTGAAGCTTTCTTT.

In its sample, this clonotype was seen many times. The chain is built from TRBV7-2 and TRBJ2-1; a weak D match, TRBD1 (7 bases). The CDR3 has 14 amino acids. Trimming stripped 2 bases from V and 8 bases from J, with 13 bases between. Germline CDR1 and CDR2: SGHTA and FQGNSA. In DNA, the CDR3 is TGTGCCAGCAGCTTATGGGGCAGGGGGGATGAGCAGTTCTTC. Protein: CASSLWGRGDEQFF.

As to this clonotype: A much larger clone is a single base away; this may be a read error. This chain joins TRBV6-1 and TRBJ1-2; a possible D gene is TRBD1 (6 bases). CDR3 length: 14 amino acids. Trimming removed 3 bases from V and 10 bases from J, with 18 bases in between. Germline CDR1 reads MNHNS; CDR2 reads SASEGT. The CDR3 here is CASSDQPRGGDYTF. CDR3 DNA sequence: TGTGCCAGCAGTGATCAGCCACGGGGGGGCGACTACACCTTC.

This clonotype was counted ten times or more. This chain uses TRBV20-1 with TRBJ2-5; the D is unclear. Germline V lookup: CDR1 DFQATT, CDR2 SNEGSKA (reference sequence). V lost 1 base and J 0 bases, leaving 6 bases between the germline ends. The CDR3 has 13 residues. This CDR3 is CSARGAYQETQYF. CDR3 nucleotide sequence: TGCAGTGCTAGAGGGGCCTACCAAGAGACCCAGTACTTC.

This clonotype was recorded many times. This chain links TRBV7-2 with TRBJ2-7, with 7 bases fitting TRBD1. The CDR3 runs 13 residues. V shed 6 bases, J shed 3 bases, and the junction held 5 bases outside the gene matches. Germline V CDR1 and CDR2: SGHTA, FQGNSA. The CDR3, as DNA: TGTGCCAGCAGGCCGGGACAGATCTACGAGCAGTACTTC. Protein product: CASRPGQIYEQYF. Full variable domain (outside the CDR3, taken from reference TRBV7-2 and TRBJ2-7): GAGVSQSPSNKVTEKGKDVELRCDPISGHTALYWYRQSLGQGLEFLIYFQGNSAPDKSGLPSDRFSAERTGGSVSTLTIQRTQQEDSAVYLCASRPGQIYEQYFGPGTRLTVT.